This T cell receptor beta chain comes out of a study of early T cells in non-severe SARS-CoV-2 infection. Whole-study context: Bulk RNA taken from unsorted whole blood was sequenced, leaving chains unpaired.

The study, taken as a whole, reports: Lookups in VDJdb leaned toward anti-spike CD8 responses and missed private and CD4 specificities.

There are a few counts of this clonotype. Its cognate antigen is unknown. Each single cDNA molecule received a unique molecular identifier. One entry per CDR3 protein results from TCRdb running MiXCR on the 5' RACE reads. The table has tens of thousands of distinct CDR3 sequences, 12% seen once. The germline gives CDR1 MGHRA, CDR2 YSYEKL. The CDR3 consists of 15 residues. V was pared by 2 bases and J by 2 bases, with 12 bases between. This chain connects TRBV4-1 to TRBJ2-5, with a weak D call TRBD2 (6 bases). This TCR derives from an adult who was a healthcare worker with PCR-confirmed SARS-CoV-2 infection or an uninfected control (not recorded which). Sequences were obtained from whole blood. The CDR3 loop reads CASSQSTTRQETQYF. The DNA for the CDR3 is TGCGCCAGCAGCCAATCGACGACTAGGCAAGAGACCCAGTACTTC.